This T cell receptor (beta chain) was recovered during a study of CD8+ T cells in alopecia areata. Broader study findings: An increase in clonality over normal scalp was evident in lesional scalp, especially alopecia totalis/universalis. Patients displayed less clarity in TCR sharing than mice, a finding possibly related to HLA. The study also sequences resident alphabeta T cells of normal skin in scalp samples.

Worth noting for this clone: The antigen is unknown.

With 4 bases removed from V and 1 base from J, the gap between germline ends came to 14 bases. Germline lookup yields CDR1 SGHDT and CDR2 YYEEEE. The CDR3 is 15 residues long. Sorting separated CD4+ and CD8+ T cells out of PBMCs. cDNA serving as the sequencing template came from extracted, reverse transcribed RNA. Repertoires were generated with immunoSEQ multiplex PCR, while TCRdb's copy carries only in-frame clones and drops some. The sample contains fewer than 150,000 clones, approximately 60% of which appear only once. What was sequenced was CD4+ T cells sorted from blood. The source of this sequence is a human donor in good health. This chain joins TRBV5-6 and TRBJ2-5; the D call may be TRBD1 or TRBD2 (5 bases each). The CDR3, as DNA: TGTGCCAGCAGCCTCAAACGTGGGGGCCAAGAGACCCAGTACTTC. Its translation: CASSLKRGGQETQYF. Variable domain in full (rest from reference TRBV5-6 and TRBJ2-5): DAGVTQSPTHLIKTRGQQVTLRCSPKSGHDTVSWYQQALGQGPQFIFQYYEEEERQRGNFPDRFSGHQFPNYSSELNVNALLLGDSALYLCASSLKRGGQETQYFGPGTRLLVL.